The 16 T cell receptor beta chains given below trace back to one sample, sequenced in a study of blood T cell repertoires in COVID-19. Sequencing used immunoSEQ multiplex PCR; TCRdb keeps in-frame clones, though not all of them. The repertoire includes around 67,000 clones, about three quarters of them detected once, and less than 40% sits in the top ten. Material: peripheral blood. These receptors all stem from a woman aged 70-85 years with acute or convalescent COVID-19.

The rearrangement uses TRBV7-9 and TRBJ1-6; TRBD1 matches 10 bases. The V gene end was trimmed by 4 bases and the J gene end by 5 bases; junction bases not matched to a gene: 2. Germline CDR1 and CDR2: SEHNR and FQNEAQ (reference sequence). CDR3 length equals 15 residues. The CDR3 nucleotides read TGTGCCAGCAGCTCGGGACAGGGGAATAATTCACCCCTCCACTTT. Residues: CASSSGQGNNSPLHF.

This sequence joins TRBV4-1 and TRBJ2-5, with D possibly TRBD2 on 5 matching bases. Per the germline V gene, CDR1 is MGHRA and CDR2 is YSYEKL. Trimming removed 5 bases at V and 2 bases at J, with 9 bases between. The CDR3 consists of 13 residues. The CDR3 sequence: CASSRTSQETQYF. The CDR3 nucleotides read TGCGCCAGCAGCAGAACTAGTCAAGAGACCCAGTACTTC.

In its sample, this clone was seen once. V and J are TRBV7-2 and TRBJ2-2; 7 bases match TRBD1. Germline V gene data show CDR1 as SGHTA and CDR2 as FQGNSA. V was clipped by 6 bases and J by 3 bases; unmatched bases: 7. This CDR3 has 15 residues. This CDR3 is CASRKRGRDTGELFF. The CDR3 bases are TGTGCCAGCAGAAAAAGGGGGCGAGACACCGGGGAGCTGTTTTTT.

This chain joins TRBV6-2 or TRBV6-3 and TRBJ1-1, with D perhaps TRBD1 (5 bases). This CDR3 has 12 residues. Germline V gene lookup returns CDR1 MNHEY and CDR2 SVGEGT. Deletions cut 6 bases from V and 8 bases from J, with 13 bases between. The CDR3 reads CASSRWTSEAFF. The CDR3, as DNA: TGTGCCAGCAGCCGATGGACATCCGAAGCTTTCTTT.

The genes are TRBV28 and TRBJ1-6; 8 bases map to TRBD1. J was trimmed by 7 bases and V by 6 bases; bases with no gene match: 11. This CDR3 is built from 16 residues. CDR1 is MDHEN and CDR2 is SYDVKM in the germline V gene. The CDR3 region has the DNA TGTGCCAGCAGACAATCTACTGGACAGGGCAATTCACCCCTCCACTTT. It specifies CASRQSTGQGNSPLHF.

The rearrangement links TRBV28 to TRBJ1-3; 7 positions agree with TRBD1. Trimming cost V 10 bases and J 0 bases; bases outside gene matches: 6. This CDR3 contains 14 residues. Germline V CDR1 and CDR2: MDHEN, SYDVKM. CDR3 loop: CATLGQTSGNTIYF. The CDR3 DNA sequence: TGTGCCACCTTGGGACAGACCTCTGGAAACACCATATATTTT.

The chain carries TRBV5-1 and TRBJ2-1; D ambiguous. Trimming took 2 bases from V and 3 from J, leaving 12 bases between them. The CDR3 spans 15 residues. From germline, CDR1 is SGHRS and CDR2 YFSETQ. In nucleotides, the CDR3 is TGCGCCAGCAGCTTCGTCACTGGGCTCTACAATGAGCAGTTCTTC. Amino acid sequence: CASSFVTGLYNEQFF.

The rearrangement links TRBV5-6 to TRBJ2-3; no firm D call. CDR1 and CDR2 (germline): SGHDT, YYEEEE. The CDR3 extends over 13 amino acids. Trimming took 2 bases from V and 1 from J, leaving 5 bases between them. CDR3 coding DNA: TGTGCCAGCAGCTTCCAGGGCACAGATACGCAGTATTTT. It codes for CASSFQGTDTQYF.

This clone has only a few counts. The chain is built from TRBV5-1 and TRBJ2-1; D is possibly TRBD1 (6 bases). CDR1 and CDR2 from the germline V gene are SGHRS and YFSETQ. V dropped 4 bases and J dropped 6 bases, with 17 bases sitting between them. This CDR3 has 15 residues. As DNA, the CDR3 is TGCGCCAGCAGCACCGGACAGTTCGGAGGCAATGAGCAGTTCTTC. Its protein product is CASSTGQFGGNEQFF.

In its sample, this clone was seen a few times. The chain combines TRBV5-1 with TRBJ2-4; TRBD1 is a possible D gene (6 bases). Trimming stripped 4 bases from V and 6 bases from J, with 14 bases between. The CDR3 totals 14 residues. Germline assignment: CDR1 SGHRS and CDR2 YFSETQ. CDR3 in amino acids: CASSILDSRNIQYF. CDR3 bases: TGCGCCAGCAGCATACTGGACAGTAGAAACATTCAGTACTTC.

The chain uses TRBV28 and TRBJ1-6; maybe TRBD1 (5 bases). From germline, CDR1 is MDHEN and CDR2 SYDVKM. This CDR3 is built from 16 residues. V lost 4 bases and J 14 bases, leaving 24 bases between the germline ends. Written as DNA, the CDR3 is TGTGCCAGCAGTTCGGGTGGGGGAGGGCGCGGTGTGTCCCTCCACTTT. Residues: CASSSGGGGRGVSLHF.

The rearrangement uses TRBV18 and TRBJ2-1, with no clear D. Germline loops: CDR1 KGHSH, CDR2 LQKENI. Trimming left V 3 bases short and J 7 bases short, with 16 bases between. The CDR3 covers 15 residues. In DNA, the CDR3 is TGTGCCAGCTCACCCTACGAAGGCTCTAGGAATGAGCAGTTCTTC. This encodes CASSPYEGSRNEQFF.

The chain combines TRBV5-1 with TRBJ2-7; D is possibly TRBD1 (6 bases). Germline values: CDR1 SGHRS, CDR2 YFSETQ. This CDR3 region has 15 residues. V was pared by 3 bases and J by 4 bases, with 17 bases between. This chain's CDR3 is CASSSSGTNRYEQYF. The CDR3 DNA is TGCGCCAGCAGCTCATCCGGGACAAACCGATACGAGCAGTACTTC.

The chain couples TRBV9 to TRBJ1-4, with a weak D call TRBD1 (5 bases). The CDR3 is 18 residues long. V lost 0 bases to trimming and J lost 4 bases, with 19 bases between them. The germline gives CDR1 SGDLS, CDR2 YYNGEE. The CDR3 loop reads CASSVDGAGWDYNEKLFF. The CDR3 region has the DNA TGTGCCAGCAGCGTAGATGGAGCAGGGTGGGACTATAATGAAAAACTGTTTTTT.

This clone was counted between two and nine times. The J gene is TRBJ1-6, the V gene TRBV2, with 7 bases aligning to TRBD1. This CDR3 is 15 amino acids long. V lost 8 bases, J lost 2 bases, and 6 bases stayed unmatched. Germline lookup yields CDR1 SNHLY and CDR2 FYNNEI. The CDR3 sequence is CASRQGPTYNSPLHF. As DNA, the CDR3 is TGTGCCAGCCGACAGGGCCCAACCTATAATTCACCCCTCCACTTT.

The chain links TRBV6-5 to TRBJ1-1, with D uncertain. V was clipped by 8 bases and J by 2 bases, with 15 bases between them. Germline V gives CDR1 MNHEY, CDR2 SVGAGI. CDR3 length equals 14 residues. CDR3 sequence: CASRWRQDNTEAFF. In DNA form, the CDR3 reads TGTGCCAGCCGATGGAGGCAGGATAACACTGAAGCTTTCTTT.